This TCR beta chain was identified in a study of blood T cell repertoires in COVID-19 (dated by TCRdb to 2018 to 2021). In the study overall: Samples from collaborators originated in the United States, Italy and Spain and spanned both the acute and convalescent phases of COVID-19. The prospective study material was composed of cDNA or gDNA derived from T cells, B-cell-depleted T cells, or PBMCs. Subjects who had been exposed to COVID-19, were actively infected with it, or had recovered from it provided the deeply sampled blood TCRbeta repertoires that made up the dataset. The repertoires were made available in a free public database intended to serve as a resource for research on the immune response to SARS-CoV-2. Samples came from the ongoing ImmuneRACE study (first 160 participants) plus 1,254 subjects from 6 global collaborators. The sample metadata nearly always contained a de-identified subject ID, COVID-19 status, age in years and sex. Where HLA class I and class II types were available, the types were taken from metadata supplied by the sample provider, not from assay-based typing.

The immunoSEQ Assay, a bias-controlled multiplex PCR, was used to amplify TCRbeta CDR3 regions from genomic DNA. For the original study's pipeline: The number of nucleated cells in each sample was estimated from the amplification of reference gene primers within the assay. Sequence reads were collapsed and filtered to measure the absolute abundance of every unique TCRbeta CDR3 rearrangement. For each sample, productive Simpson clonality was calculated as the square root of Simpson's diversity index over productive rearrangements. TCRdb mirrors the immuneACCESS table, restricted to in-frame sequences. Some clones are absent from its copies; in checked studies, under half trace to an unresolved V gene, and the reason for the others is unknown. That table gives V, J and clone size, and the DNA gave D and trimming. The sample data list about 260,000 clones, and about 85% of these were observed just once. Of the sample, approximately 3% is held by the ten largest clones.

Participants in the prospective study were enrolled through a virtual design, were aged roughly 18 to 100 years, and lived in roughly 25 United States geographic areas. In the prospective study, participants were assigned to cohorts based on the clinical history participants reported in a screening survey and a study questionnaire. Recovered participants in ImmuneRACE Cohort 3 were defined as having two consecutive negative NP/OP PCR tests, clearance from a healthcare professional, or resolution of symptoms. In the prospective study, mobile phlebotomists collected whole blood, serum and a nasopharyngeal or oropharyngeal swab from each participant. Over a roughly 2-month period, participants in the prospective study had the option of providing additional blood draws and questionnaires. Prospective study blood samples were shipped either frozen or at room temperature before DNA extraction. What the work shows at the level of the full study, not this receptor alone: The quantity of clinical and demographic metadata differed by source and by participant and was supplied without curation.

As concerns this clone: Its antigen remains undetermined. Per-base qualities were not stored, and no clone one base away is much larger.

Sequenced material: PBMCs or T cells enriched from blood (not recorded which). The TCR was taken from a woman aged 50 to 60 who had recovered from COVID-19.

Read as DNA, the sequence is TGTGCCAGCAGCACTCGAGCTGACATAATGAACACTGAAGCTTTCTTT. Translation gives CASSTRADIMNTEAFF. The rearranged chain carries TRBV7-2 and TRBJ1-1, with an unclear D gene assignment. The CDR3 runs 16 amino acids, cysteine and phenylalanine included. The sequence is cut down to CDR3 DNA, 48 bases in frame from base 1. Trimming costs V 5 bases and J 0 bases, and their ends lie 16 bases apart. Looking up the germline V gene yields CDR1 SGHTA and CDR2 FQGNSA.